The source of this T cell receptor beta chain is a study of T cells after yellow fever vaccination. Each CDR3 protein is one row after TCRdb ran MiXCR on the 5' RACE reads. The sample lists 200,000 to 300,000 distinct CDR3 sequences, 5.5% to 8.5% seen once, with approximately 1.1% in the top ten. Points on this clonotype: Its antigen remains unknown.

V shed 6 bases and J shed 3 bases, with 15 bases lying between them. This CDR3 spans 14 amino acids. Per the germline V gene, CDR1 is SQVTM and CDR2 is ANQGSEA. Study-level points and caveats: Most primary-vaccination clones reappeared after the booster (approximately 97% CD4, roughly 88% CD8). Some clonotypes, a small share, were shared between CD4 and CD8 compartments.

This material consisted of CD4+ T cells sorted from PBMCs, taken on the day of the yellow fever booster vaccination. J is TRBJ1-5 and V is TRBV29-1, with a weak D call TRBD1 (5 bases). The clonotype was recovered from a man younger than 40 who received the YFV17D yellow fever vaccine. The CDR3 DNA is TGCAGCGTGGTGGGAACAGGCACCAATCAGCCCCAGCATTTT. This sequence encodes CSVVGTGTNQPQHF.